This TCR beta chain emerged from a study of beta chain features in type 1 diabetes. The length of the CDR3 is 14 residues. Germline assignment: CDR1 SNHLY and CDR2 FYNNEI. V gave up 5 bases and J gave up 6 bases; unmatched junction bases: 3. Using CD45RO/CCR7/CD25/CD127/CD95/CD27, CD4+ naive, central memory, regulatory and stem cell-like memory cells were sorted. The purity of all sorted populations exceeded 95%. This clone was recorded a few times. Its specificity is unknown. Of the isolated RNA, all was reverse transcribed, and so the sequenced material was expressed TCRB transcripts. Repertoires were generated with immunoSEQ multiplex PCR, while TCRdb's copy carries only in-frame clones and drops some. Of 200,000 to 250,000 clones listed, 9.6% are singletons. Study findings and constraints: Sequencing the cDNA could make cells with high TCR expression show up more than they should. Moderately but significantly shorter TCRB CDR3s were found in Type 1 diabetes patients in all four CD4+ subsets.

Sequencing was done on a sample of naive CD4+ T cells from blood. This receptor was identified in a woman younger than 30 in good health. This rearrangement joins TRBV2 to TRBJ2-7; 14 nucleotides line up with TRBD2. CDR3 sequence reads: CASSKGTSGSEQYF. The CDR3 region has the DNA TGTGCCAGCAGTAAGGGGACTAGCGGGAGCGAGCAGTACTTC.